These 26 T cell receptor beta chains were sequenced from one sample in a study of blood T cell repertoires in COVID-19. Assay used: immunoSEQ multiplex PCR; TCRdb lists only in-frame clones, some missing. The table has 150,000 to 200,000 clones, 88% seen once; the top ten hold 6%. The specimen sequenced was peripheral blood. The receptors come from a man in his forties or fifties with active or convalescent COVID-19.

This clone has only one observation. The chain is built from TRBV6-1 and TRBJ2-1; 12 positions match TRBD2. The germline CDR1 and CDR2 sequences are MNHNS and SASEGT. The ends lost 2 bases at V and 6 bases at J; junction bases unmatched: 8. The CDR3 runs 17 residues. CDR3 sequence reads: CASSEMVRLAGANEQFF. CDR3 coding DNA: TGTGCCAGCAGTGAAATGGTTAGACTAGCGGGAGCCAATGAGCAGTTCTTC.

This clone was recorded once. CDR3 region: CASSLLGSGEQPQHF. CDR3 DNA: TGCGCCAGCAGCTTGCTCGGGTCGGGGGAACAGCCCCAGCATTTT. This sequence joins TRBV5-1 and TRBJ1-5, with D perhaps matching TRBD1 (5 bases). Trimming cost V 1 base and J 7 bases, with 15 bases left between them. The CDR3 length is 15 residues. Germline V lookup: CDR1 SGHRS, CDR2 YFSETQ.

V gene TRBV2 combines with J gene TRBJ2-6; 9 bases are shared with TRBD1. Germline CDR1 SNHLY, CDR2 FYNNEI. Trimming at V came to 10 bases and at J to 0 bases, leaving 10 bases not matched to a gene. The CDR3 is 17 residues long. CDR3 nucleotides: TGTGCCATTGGAGCGGGACAGGGTTTCTCTGGGGCCAACGTCCTGACTTTC. Its protein product is CAIGAGQGFSGANVLTF.

This clone was observed a handful of times. V gene TRBV19 combines with J gene TRBJ1-5, with a tentative D call TRBD1 (5 bases). There are 15 residues in the CDR3. Germline V gene lookup returns CDR1 LNHDA and CDR2 SQIVND (reference sequence). V lost 6 bases, J lost 1 base, and 13 bases lay in between. Here the CDR3 reads CASRGGGGSNQPQHF. The DNA for the CDR3 is TGTGCCAGTAGGGGGGGAGGAGGAAGCAATCAGCCCCAGCATTTT.

The CDR3 nucleotides read TGTGCCAGCAGCTATGAGGTGAACACTGAAGCTTTCTTT. Amino acid sequence: CASSYEVNTEAFF. The chain joins TRBV12-3 or TRBV12-4 to TRBJ1-1; no clear D. V shed 6 bases and J shed 0 bases, with 8 bases lying between them. CDR3 length: 13 residues.

The rearrangement links TRBV2 to TRBJ1-4; TRBD1 aligns across 9 bases. The germline V gene encodes CDR1 SNHLY and CDR2 FYNNEI. J gave up 2 bases and V 5 bases, and 3 bases lay outside the gene matches. The CDR3 is made up of 15 amino acids. Written as DNA, the CDR3 is TGTGCCAGCAGTCAGGGACAGGGTACTAATGAAAAACTGTTTTTT. It codes for CASSQGQGTNEKLFF.

This sequence joins TRBV19 and TRBJ1-2; D is undetermined. Germline V lookup: CDR1 LNHDA, CDR2 SQIVND (reference sequence). V was cut by 3 bases and J by 4 bases, with 12 bases left in between. The CDR3 has 14 residues. CDR3 bases: TGTGCCAGTAGTATCGGGAACCGGGGCTATGGCTACACCTTC. This encodes CASSIGNRGYGYTF.

The rearrangement joins TRBV5-6 to TRBJ1-2; D uncertain. CDR1 SGHDT and CDR2 YYEEEE come from the germline V gene. V was pared by 0 bases and J by 8 bases, with 17 bases between. The CDR3 is 15 residues long. CDR3 DNA: TGTGCCAGCAGCTTGGTTCTCTTTGTGGGAGGAGGCTACACCTTC. Protein product: CASSLVLFVGGGYTF.

The V gene is TRBV27, the J gene TRBJ1-2; D gene ambiguous. The CDR3 extends over 15 amino acids. Germline CDR1 is MNHEY and CDR2 is SMNVEV (reference sequence). The V and J ends lost 2 bases and 5 bases respectively, with 15 bases between them. Written as DNA, the CDR3 is TGTGCCAGCAGTTTAGATTGGAACAGCAGATATGGCTACACCTTC. It is translated as CASSLDWNSRYGYTF.

The rearrangement links TRBV11-2 to TRBJ1-3; 12 bases fit TRBD1. CDR1 and CDR2 from the germline V gene are SGHAT and FQNNGV. This CDR3 contains 18 residues. The V and J ends lost 5 bases and 2 bases, in that order; junction bases with no gene match: 10. CDR3 DNA: TGTGCCAGCAGCCGGCCGGGACAGGGGGCTAAGGCTGGAAACACCATATATTTT. Amino acids: CASSRPGQGAKAGNTIYF. Variable domain in full (rest from reference TRBV11-2 and TRBJ1-3): EAGVAQSPRYKIIEKRQSVAFWCNPISGHATLYWYQQILGQGPKLLIQFQNNGVVDDSQLPKDRFSAERLKGVDSTLKIQPAKLEDSAVYLCASSRPGQGAKAGNTIYFGEGSWLTVV.

This CDR3 is CASSYGAVYRQYF. Written as DNA, the CDR3 is TGTGCCAGCAGTTACGGGGCGGTTTATAGGCAGTACTTC. The chain has TRBV6-2 or TRBV6-3 and TRBJ2-7, with D perhaps matching TRBD1 (5 bases). The germline CDR1 and CDR2 sequences are MNHEY and SVGEGT. Trimming took off 2 bases at V and 9 bases at J, with 14 bases between the two ends. The CDR3 runs 13 residues.

The chain combines TRBV7-3 with TRBJ2-1, with 7 bases that match TRBD1. Trimming removed 0 bases from V and 5 bases from J; junction bases left unmatched: 1. CDR1 is SGHTA and CDR2 is FQGTGA in the germline V gene. CDR3 length: 14 residues. The CDR3 reads CASSLTTGNNEQFF. The CDR3 DNA sequence: TGTGCCAGCAGCTTAACGACAGGGAACAATGAGCAGTTCTTC.

The genes are TRBV7-9 and TRBJ2-2; perhaps TRBD2 as D (5 bases). This CDR3 spans 15 amino acids. Trimming took 3 bases from V and 0 from J, leaving 8 bases between them. Germline lookup yields CDR1 SEHNR and CDR2 FQNEAQ (reference sequence). The CDR3 reads CASSFQRSNTGELFF. The CDR3 coding sequence is TGTGCCAGCAGCTTTCAGCGGTCGAACACCGGGGAGCTGTTTTTT. The full variable domain, its missing parts supplied by reference TRBV7-9 and TRBJ2-2, is DTGVSQNPRHKITKRGQNVTFRCDPISEHNRLYWYRQTLGQGPEFLTYFQNEAQLEKSRLLSDRFSAERPKGSFSTLEIQRTEQGDSAMYLCASSFQRSNTGELFFGEGSRLTVL.

This clone was seen once. The rearrangement joins TRBV5-6 to TRBJ2-7, with 10 bases that match TRBD2. Germline loops: CDR1 SGHDT, CDR2 YYEEEE. The J segment lost 0 bases and the V segment lost 2 bases, leaving 11 bases of the junction unmatched. This CDR3 has 18 residues. This chain's CDR3 is CASSFRRLAGPHSYEQYF. The CDR3 region has the DNA TGTGCCAGCAGCTTCCGTCGACTAGCGGGCCCTCACTCCTACGAGCAGTACTTC.

The chain employs TRBV7-2 and TRBJ1-5; D is undetermined. Trimming cost V 6 bases and J 4 bases, with 10 bases left between them. The CDR3 totals 13 residues. The germline gives CDR1 SGHTA, CDR2 FQGNSA. The CDR3 reads CASSPSFNQPQHF. CDR3 nucleotides: TGTGCCAGCAGTCCGAGTTTTAATCAGCCCCAGCATTTT.

This chain joins TRBV7-2 and TRBJ1-5; D is unresolved. V gave up 8 bases and J gave up 1 base, with 12 bases separating them. CDR3 length: 14 amino acids. CDR1 is SGHTA and CDR2 is FQGNSA in the germline V gene. CDR3 coding DNA: TGTGCCAGCCACGAGACGGGAAGCAATCAGCCCCAGCATTTT. Amino acid sequence: CASHETGSNQPQHF.

The gene calls are TRBV2 and TRBJ1-5, with D possibly being TRBD1 (6 bases). CDR3 length equals 15 residues. Between the trimmed V and J ends, which lost 5 bases and 0 bases, there was a span of 11 bases. Germline V gene data show CDR1 as SNHLY and CDR2 as FYNNEI. The CDR3 spells CASSIRQDSNQPQHF. CDR3 sequence (DNA): TGTGCCAGCAGTATACGACAGGATAGCAATCAGCCCCAGCATTTT.

V is TRBV2 and J is TRBJ1-4; 10 nucleotides agree with TRBD1. The length of the CDR3 is 14 residues. Per germline, CDR1 SNHLY and CDR2 FYNNEI. The ends lost 9 bases at V and 6 bases at J; junction bases unmatched: 7. CDR3 coding DNA: TGTGCCAGTAAATCCGGGACAGGGGATGAAAAACTGTTTTTT. It codes for CASKSGTGDEKLFF. Combining the CDR3 with reference TRBV2 and TRBJ1-4 gives the whole variable domain EPEVTQTPSHQVTQMGQEVILRCVPISNHLYFYWYRQILGQKVEFLVSFYNNEISEKSEIFDDQFSVERPDGSNFTLKIRSTKLEDSAMYFCASKSGTGDEKLFFGSGTQLSVL.

This chain links TRBV19 with TRBJ2-4, with D perhaps matching TRBD2 (5 bases). Looked up from germline, CDR1 is LNHDA and CDR2 is SQIVND (reference sequence). The CDR3 has 15 residues. Trimming took off 3 bases at V and 2 bases at J, with 11 bases between the two ends. The CDR3 reads CASSIPEGTKNIQYF. The CDR3 region has the DNA TGTGCCAGTAGTATCCCAGAGGGAACCAAAAACATTCAGTACTTC.

The CDR3 DNA follows: TGTGCCAGCAGTTATGCCGGGACACATCTTGGAAACACCATATATTTT. Amino acids: CASSYAGTHLGNTIYF. J is TRBJ1-3 and V is TRBV6-2 or TRBV6-3, with D possibly TRBD1 on 6 matching bases. CDR1 and CDR2 from the germline V gene are MNHEY and SVGEGT. This CDR3 spans 16 amino acids. The V gene lost 3 bases and the J gene lost 3 bases, with 15 bases spanning the gap.

This chain links TRBV12-3 or TRBV12-4 with TRBJ1-6; D gene ambiguous. The ends were cut back, 4 bases at V and 8 bases at J, with 6 bases in the middle. The CDR3 consists of 12 residues. CDR3 amino acids: CASSSGDSPLHF. In DNA, the CDR3 is TGTGCCAGCAGTTCTGGAGATTCACCCCTCCACTTT.

This chain joins TRBV30 and TRBJ1-6; the D gene is possibly TRBD1 (6 bases). Germline loops: CDR1 GTSNPN, CDR2 SVGIG (reference sequence). Trimming removed 3 bases from V and 10 bases from J, with 19 bases in between. The CDR3 is 15 residues long. The CDR3 DNA reads as TGTGCCTGGAGCCCCCGAGGGGGGGAGCCCTCACCCCTCCACTTT. It encodes CAWSPRGGEPSPLHF. Filled out from reference TRBV30 and TRBJ1-6, the complete variable domain reads SQTIHQWPATLVQPVGSPLSLECTVEGTSNPNLYWYRQAAGRGLQLLFYSVGIGQISSEVPQNLSASRPQDRQFILSSKKLLLSDSGFYLCAWSPRGGEPSPLHFGNGTRLTVT.

This chain joins TRBV7-8 and TRBJ1-5; 8 bases map to TRBD1. The CDR3 contains 17 residues. Trimming at V came to 5 bases and at J to 0 bases, leaving 9 bases not matched to a gene. Per the germline V gene, CDR1 is SGHVS and CDR2 is FQNEAQ. CDR3 sequence reads: CASSPDRGPYSNQPQHF. For the CDR3, the DNA is TGTGCCAGCAGCCCCGACAGGGGCCCATATAGCAATCAGCCCCAGCATTTT. Based on the CDR3 plus reference TRBV7-8 and TRBJ1-5, the full variable domain is GAGVSQSPRYKVAKRGQDVALRCDPISGHVSLFWYQQALGQGPEFLTYFQNEAQLDKSGLPSDRFFAERPEGSVSTLKIQRTQQEDSAVYLCASSPDRGPYSNQPQHFGDGTRLSIL.

The J gene is TRBJ1-1, the V gene TRBV19; 9 bases agree with TRBD1. Germline lookup yields CDR1 LNHDA and CDR2 SQIVND (reference sequence). This CDR3 has 14 amino acids. V shed 6 bases and J 6 bases; nucleotides not matched to a gene: 8. In DNA, the CDR3 is TGTGCCAGTAGCCGGGGACAGGGCGGTTCTGAAGCTTTCTTT. This codes for CASSRGQGGSEAFF.

The chain carries TRBV28 and TRBJ2-3, with D possibly matching TRBD2 (6 bases). This CDR3 spans 15 amino acids. From germline, CDR1 is MDHEN and CDR2 SYDVKM. Trimming shortened V by 3 bases and J by 6 bases, and 16 bases separated the two germline ends. The CDR3 sequence is CASSFGGSSADTQYF. The DNA of the CDR3 is TGTGCCAGCAGTTTTGGAGGGAGCAGCGCGGATACGCAGTATTTT.

The chain combines TRBV5-4 with TRBJ2-5, with a possible D match to TRBD2 (6 bases). This CDR3 has 14 amino acids. The V end was cut by 2 bases, the J end by 5 bases, with 13 bases between. Germline CDR1 reads SGHNT; CDR2 reads YYREEE (reference sequence). CDR3 DNA sequence: TGTGCCAGCAGCTTCGCTGGGACTTCGGAGACCCAGTACTTC. Amino acids: CASSFAGTSETQYF.